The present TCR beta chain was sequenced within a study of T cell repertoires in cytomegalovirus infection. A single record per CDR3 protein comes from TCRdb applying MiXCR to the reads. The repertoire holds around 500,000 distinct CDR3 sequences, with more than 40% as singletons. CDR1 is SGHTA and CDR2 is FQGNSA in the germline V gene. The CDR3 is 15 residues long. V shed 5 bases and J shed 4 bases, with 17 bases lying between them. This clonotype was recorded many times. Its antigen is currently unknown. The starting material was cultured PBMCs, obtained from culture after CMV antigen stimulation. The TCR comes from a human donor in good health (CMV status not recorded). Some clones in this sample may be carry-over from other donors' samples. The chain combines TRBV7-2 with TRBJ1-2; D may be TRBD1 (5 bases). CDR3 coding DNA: TGTGCCAGCAGCGTTCCGGGACGGACGACCTATGGCTACACCTTC. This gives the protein CASSVPGRTTYGYTF.